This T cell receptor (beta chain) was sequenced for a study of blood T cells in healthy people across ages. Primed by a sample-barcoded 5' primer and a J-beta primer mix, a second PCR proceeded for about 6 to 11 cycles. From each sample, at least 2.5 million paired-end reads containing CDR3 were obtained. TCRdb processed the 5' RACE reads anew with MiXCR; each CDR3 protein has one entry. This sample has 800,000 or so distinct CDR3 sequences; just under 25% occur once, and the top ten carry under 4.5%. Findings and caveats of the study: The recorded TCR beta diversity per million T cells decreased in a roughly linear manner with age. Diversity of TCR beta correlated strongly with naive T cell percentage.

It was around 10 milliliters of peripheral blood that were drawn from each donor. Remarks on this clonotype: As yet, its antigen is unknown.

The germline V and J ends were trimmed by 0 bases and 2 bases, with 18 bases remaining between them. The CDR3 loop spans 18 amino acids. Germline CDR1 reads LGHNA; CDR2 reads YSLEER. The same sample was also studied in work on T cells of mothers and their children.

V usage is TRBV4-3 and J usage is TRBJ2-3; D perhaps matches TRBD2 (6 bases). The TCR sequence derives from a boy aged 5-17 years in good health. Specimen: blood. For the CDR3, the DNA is TGCGCCAGCAGCCAAGAAGGGCCCCCACTAGCATACACAGATACGCAGTATTTT. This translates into CASSQEGPPLAYTDTQYF.